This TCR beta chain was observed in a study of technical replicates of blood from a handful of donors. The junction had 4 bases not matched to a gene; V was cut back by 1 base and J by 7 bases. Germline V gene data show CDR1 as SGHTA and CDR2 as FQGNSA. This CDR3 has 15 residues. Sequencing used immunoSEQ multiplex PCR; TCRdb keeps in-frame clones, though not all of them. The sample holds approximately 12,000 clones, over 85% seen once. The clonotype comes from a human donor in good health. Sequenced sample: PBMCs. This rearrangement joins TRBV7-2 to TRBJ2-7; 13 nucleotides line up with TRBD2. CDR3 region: CASSLELAGGREQYF. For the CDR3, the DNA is TGTGCCAGCAGCTTAGAACTAGCGGGAGGGAGGGAGCAGTACTTC.